The 18 T cell receptor beta chains below were found in one sample sequenced in a study of shared clonotypes between healthy human individuals. Sequenced by immunoSEQ multiplex PCR; TCRdb stores in-frame clones only, minus some. The profile covers about 2.4 million clones, with around nine tenths appearing a single time and over 0.12% taken by the ten largest. What was sequenced was naive CD4+ T cells sorted from blood. Specified subset: CD45RA+ positively selected. The receptors here all came from a man younger than 35 in good health.

The rearrangement links TRBV27 to TRBJ2-5; TRBD1 aligns across 9 bases. CDR3 length: 15 amino acids. CDR1 and CDR2 (germline): MNHEY, SMNVEV (reference sequence). The V and J ends lost 8 bases and 0 bases, in that order; junction bases with no gene match: 7. The CDR3 reads CASCLGTGYQETQYF. The CDR3 DNA reads as TGTGCCAGCTGCCTCGGGACAGGGTACCAAGAGACCCAGTACTTC.

The CDR3 coding sequence is TGTGCCAGCATCCACTCCGGGCCGGCGGGGGAGACCCAGTACTTC. Translated, it gives CASIHSGPAGETQYF. The chain employs TRBV6-6 and TRBJ2-5; a possible D gene is TRBD2 (6 bases). Per the germline V gene, CDR1 is MNHNY and CDR2 is SVGAGI (reference sequence). V was trimmed by 7 bases and J by 5 bases, leaving 20 bases between them. The CDR3 consists of 15 residues.

The chain carries TRBV5-1 and TRBJ2-3; 10 positions agree with TRBD2. V lost 1 base and J lost 5; bases outside the gene matches: 10. Germline CDR1 SGHRS, CDR2 YFSETQ. The CDR3 spans 17 residues. CDR3 protein: CASSLMKAGGPVDTQYF. The CDR3 DNA reads as TGCGCCAGCAGCTTGATGAAAGCGGGAGGGCCCGTAGATACGCAGTATTTT.

This rearrangement joins TRBV7-9 to TRBJ2-4; possibly TRBD1 or TRBD2 for D (6 bases each). CDR3 length: 14 residues. Germline V gene data show CDR1 as SEHNR and CDR2 as FQNEAQ (reference sequence). V lost 0 bases to trimming and J lost 9 bases, with 12 bases between them. CDR3 in DNA: TGTGCCAGCAGCTTAGCTGGGGGGCTTGGCATTCAGTACTTC. Translation gives CASSLAGGLGIQYF.

The rearrangement uses TRBV29-1 and TRBJ2-3; D gene ambiguous. The V gene's germline CDR1 is SQVTM and CDR2 ANQGSEA. This CDR3 spans 14 amino acids. Trimming took off 7 bases at V and 3 bases at J, with 17 bases between the two ends. The CDR3 here is CSETPGSGTDTQYF. The CDR3 bases are TGCAGCGAAACGCCGGGTAGTGGTACAGATACGCAGTATTTT.

The chain links TRBV13 to TRBJ2-7; 9 bases match TRBD1. The ends lost 0 bases at V and 4 bases at J; junction bases unmatched: 4. The length of the CDR3 is 15 residues. Germline values: CDR1 PRHDT, CDR2 FYEKMQ (reference sequence). The CDR3 DNA follows: TGTGCCAGCAGCTTAGGCGGGACAGGGTTTTACGAGCAGTACTTC. Protein product: CASSLGGTGFYEQYF. The full variable domain, with the rest looked up from reference TRBV13 and TRBJ2-7, is AAGVIQSPRHLIKEKRETATLKCYPIPRHDTVYWYQQGPGQDPQFLISFYEKMQSDKGSIPDRFSAQQFSDYHSELNMSSLELGDSALYFCASSLGGTGFYEQYFGPGTRLTVT.

The chain has TRBV9 and TRBJ1-2; 10 bases are shared with TRBD1. This CDR3 contains 17 residues. Trimming cost V 3 bases and J 0 bases; bases outside gene matches: 8. Germline assignment: CDR1 SGDLS and CDR2 YYNGEE. This CDR3 is CASSGFDRGQTNYGYTF. The CDR3 region has the DNA TGTGCCAGCAGCGGGTTCGACAGGGGGCAAACTAACTATGGCTACACCTTC.

Notes on this clone: The same CDR3 is also encoded by other DNA sequences in this sample. J is TRBJ2-2 and V is TRBV9, with no clear D. The CDR3 is made up of 14 amino acids. Germline V gives CDR1 SGDLS, CDR2 YYNGEE. V lost 0 bases and J lost 1, with 4 bases in between. The CDR3 sequence is CASSVGVNTGELFF. In nucleotides, the CDR3 is TGTGCCAGCAGCGTAGGAGTGAACACCGGGGAGCTGTTTTTT.

The chain has TRBV5-6 and TRBJ1-5; D is uncertain. Between the trimmed V and J ends, which lost 0 bases and 6 bases, there was a span of 7 bases. This CDR3 has 13 residues. Germline loops: CDR1 SGHDT, CDR2 YYEEEE. In DNA form, the CDR3 reads TGTGCCAGCAGCTTGGGGACGGGTCAGCCCCAGCATTTT. Encoded protein: CASSLGTGQPQHF.

The J gene is TRBJ1-2, the V gene TRBV10-3, with no clear D. Germline V lookup: CDR1 ENHRY, CDR2 SYGVKD. The V gene lost 3 bases and the J gene lost 4 bases, with 12 bases spanning the gap. The CDR3 covers 14 residues. CDR3 bases: TGTGCCATCAGTGATAACCGGAAGGGCTATGGCTACACCTTC. It is translated as CAISDNRKGYGYTF.

Here the CDR3 reads CASREGQGWEQPQHF. Here the CDR3 DNA reads TGTGCCAGCCGCGAGGGACAGGGATGGGAGCAGCCCCAGCATTTT. J is TRBJ1-5 and V is TRBV2, with 9 bases identical to TRBD1. The CDR3 consists of 15 residues. J gave up 7 bases and V 8 bases, and 12 bases lay outside the gene matches. From germline, CDR1 is SNHLY and CDR2 FYNNEI.

This rearrangement joins TRBV23-1 to TRBJ2-7, with D perhaps matching TRBD2 (6 bases). TRBV23-1 is placed among ORFs of uncertain function. CDR3 size: 17 residues. V lost 1 base to trimming and J lost 1 base, with 17 bases between them. The CDR3 DNA reads TGCGCCAGCAGTCAATTCCGGGGGACCCGGGGTTCCTACGAGCAGTACTTC. Encoded protein: CASSQFRGTRGSYEQYF.

The gene calls are TRBV18 and TRBJ1-4, with unresolved D. Trimming stripped 6 bases from V and 5 bases from J, with 16 bases between. Germline-derived CDR1 and CDR2 are KGHSH and LQKENI. The CDR3 sequence is 15 residues long. CDR3 nucleotides: TGTGCCAGCTCTCCCGACGGGTTCCAAAATGAAAAACTGTTTTTT. As protein: CASSPDGFQNEKLFF.

This sequence joins TRBV2 and TRBJ1-5; TRBD1 matches at 9 bases. CDR3 length equals 14 residues. V shed 5 bases and J 3 bases; nucleotides not matched to a gene: 2. Germline V lookup: CDR1 SNHLY, CDR2 FYNNEI. The CDR3 loop reads CASSRQGDNQPQHF. As DNA, the CDR3 is TGTGCCAGCAGTCGACAGGGGGACAATCAGCCCCAGCATTTT.

The V gene is TRBV10-3, the J gene TRBJ2-6; D is possibly TRBD2 (5 bases). The CDR3 is 16 residues long. Per the germline V gene, CDR1 is ENHRY and CDR2 is SYGVKD. The V end lost 10 bases, the J end lost 2 bases, and 18 bases lay between the germline ends. The CDR3 DNA reads TGTGCCAGCACCCCTACAGCGGAAACTGGGGCCAACGTCCTGACTTTC. Translating gives CASTPTAETGANVLTF.

With respect to this clone: Other DNA sequences in this specimen translate into the identical CDR3. The rearrangement links TRBV5-1 to TRBJ2-3, with D unresolved. Per germline, CDR1 SGHRS and CDR2 YFSETQ. V lost 0 bases to trimming and J lost 3 bases, with 8 bases between them. The CDR3 is 14 residues long. For the CDR3, the DNA is TGCGCCAGCAGCTTGGCCCTCTCGACAGATACGCAGTATTTT. Protein product: CASSLALSTDTQYF.

The V gene is TRBV7-9, the J gene TRBJ1-2, with a weak D call TRBD1 (6 bases). V was trimmed by 5 bases and J by 6 bases, leaving 19 bases between them. Germline loops: CDR1 SEHNR, CDR2 FQNEAQ (reference sequence). The CDR3 extends over 15 amino acids. CDR3 nucleotides: TGTGCCAGCAGCCTAGGACAGCAAACACTTAATGGCTACACCTTC. This translates into CASSLGQQTLNGYTF.

The chain employs TRBV2 and TRBJ2-4; D uncertain. CDR1 SNHLY and CDR2 FYNNEI come from the germline V gene. V lost 2 bases and J lost 0, with 14 bases in between. The CDR3 has 17 residues. CDR3 sequence reads: CASSESAKNVAKNIQYF. For the CDR3, the DNA is TGTGCCAGCAGTGAATCGGCGAAGAACGTAGCCAAAAACATTCAGTACTTC.